Here is one TCR beta chain with its context. This record comes from a study of shared T cell receptors in the human thymus. The method was immunoSEQ multiplex PCR; TCRdb's version includes in-frame clones alone and lacks a portion of them. The sample has about 730,000 clones, 80% to 90% seen once. V was clipped by 4 bases and J by 3 bases; unmatched bases: 14. The V gene's germline CDR1 is MGHDK and CDR2 SYGVNS. The CDR3 has 17 residues. The same specimen was also included in a second study, on human thymus T cells. That study adds: Donation came from healthy Finnish infants having corrective surgery for congenital heart defects. Thymus was obtained from resections taken during corrective heart surgery. Both thymic and peripheral blood repertoires showed apparently biased V and J usage. Thymic TCR repertoires of unrelated people reportedly overlapped highly.

Input material: thymocytes. The clonotype was recovered from a girl less than two years old with a congenital heart defect. The V gene is TRBV25-1, the J gene TRBJ2-7, with 8 bases aligning to TRBD2. The CDR3 region is CASSGQPTGGKLYEQYF. CDR3 nucleotide sequence: TGTGCCAGCAGTGGACAGCCGACGGGGGGGAAGCTCTACGAGCAGTACTTC.